This entry is about one T cell receptor (beta chain). Its antigen is currently unknown. The PCR ran on 60 Vbeta and 13 Jbeta primers. Only in-frame clones appear in the TCRdb table, and some are missing; sequencing was by immunoSEQ multiplex PCR. The sample contains 150,000 to 200,000 clones, nearly 80% of which appear only once. Looked up from germline, CDR1 is LNHNV and CDR2 is YYDKDF (reference sequence). Unmatched junction bases numbered 5, after V lost 1 base and J lost 5 bases. The CDR3 is made up of 15 amino acids. This sample was included in a study of cytomegalovirus exposure and HLA in healthy donors. Whole-study results and caveats: Researchers counted 164 TCR beta chains as cytomegalovirus-associated.

This receptor was obtained from a man aged 18 to 30 in good health and CMV-seropositive. The sample consisted of PBMCs. This chain connects TRBV15 to TRBJ2-5, with 9 bases identical to TRBD1. CDR3 bases: TGTGCCACCAGCAGAGGGGACAGGGTTTTGGAGACCCAGTACTTC. Protein product: CATSRGDRVLETQYF.